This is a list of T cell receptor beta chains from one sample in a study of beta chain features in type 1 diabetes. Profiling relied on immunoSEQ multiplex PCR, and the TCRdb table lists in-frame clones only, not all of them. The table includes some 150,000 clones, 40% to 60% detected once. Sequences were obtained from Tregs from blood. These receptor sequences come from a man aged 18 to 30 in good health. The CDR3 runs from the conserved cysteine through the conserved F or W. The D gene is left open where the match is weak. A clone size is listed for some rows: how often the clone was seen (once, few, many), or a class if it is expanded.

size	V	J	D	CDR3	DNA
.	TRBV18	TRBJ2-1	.	CASSPGPEQFF	TGTGCCAGCTCACCGGGGCCTGAGCAGTTCTTC
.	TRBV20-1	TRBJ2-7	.	CSALAGYEQYF	TGCAGTGCTCTAGCAGGCTACGAGCAGTACTTC
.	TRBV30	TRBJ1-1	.	CAWGYRLNTEAFF	TGTGCCTGGGGCTACAGGTTGAACACTGAAGCTTTCTTT
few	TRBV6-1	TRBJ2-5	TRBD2	CASSWTSGVETQYF	TGTGCCAGCAGCTGGACTAGCGGGGTCGAGACCCAGTACTTC
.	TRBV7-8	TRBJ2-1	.	CASSGGDEQFF	TGTGCCAGCAGCGGAGGGGACGAGCAGTTCTTC
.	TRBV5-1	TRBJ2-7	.	CASSFDRAAWGLYEQYF	TGCGCCAGCAGCTTCGACCGGGCGGCCTGGGGCCTCTACGAGCAGTACTTC
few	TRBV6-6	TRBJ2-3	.	CASSYNGGRSTDTQYF	TGTGCCAGCAGTTACAATGGGGGCCGGTCGACAGATACGCAGTATTTT
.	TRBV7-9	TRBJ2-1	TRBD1	CASSLGVQGNEQFF	TGTGCCAGCAGCTTAGGGGTACAGGGGAATGAGCAGTTCTTC
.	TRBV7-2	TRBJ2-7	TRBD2	CASSLGPSGSTYEQYF	TGTGCCAGCAGCTTAGGGCCTAGCGGTTCAACCTACGAGCAGTACTTC
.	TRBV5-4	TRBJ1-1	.	CASSLGSRGMNTEAFF	TGTGCCAGCAGCTTAGGCTCTCGGGGGATGAACACTGAAGCTTTCTTT
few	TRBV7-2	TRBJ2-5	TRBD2	CASSSREGWQETQYF	TGTGCCAGCAGCTCCCGGGAGGGTTGGCAAGAGACCCAGTACTTC
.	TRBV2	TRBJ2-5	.	CASSAILLTAETQYF	TGTGCCAGCAGTGCTATATTACTGACAGCAGAGACCCAGTACTTC
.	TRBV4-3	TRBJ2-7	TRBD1	CASSQRGQGPEQYF	TGCGCCAGCAGCCAAAGGGGACAGGGGCCCGAGCAGTACTTC
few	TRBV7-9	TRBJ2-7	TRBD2	CASSLGLAGGSYEQYF	TGTGCCAGCAGCTTAGGACTAGCGGGAGGCTCCTACGAGCAGTACTTC
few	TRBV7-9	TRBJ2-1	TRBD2	CASSLSSGANEQFF	TGTGCCAGCAGCTTGTCTAGCGGGGCCAATGAGCAGTTCTTC
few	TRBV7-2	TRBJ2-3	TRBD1	CASTRFGTAFTDTQYF	TGTGCCAGCACCCGATTCGGGACAGCGTTCACAGATACGCAGTATTTT
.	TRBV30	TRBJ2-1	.	CAWSVIPDGVGEQFF	TGTGCCTGGAGTGTAATCCCGGACGGGGTAGGTGAGCAGTTCTTC
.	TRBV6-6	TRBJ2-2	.	CASSSTSSGTGELFF	TGTGCCAGCAGTTCGACCTCGTCGGGCACCGGGGAGCTGTTTTTT